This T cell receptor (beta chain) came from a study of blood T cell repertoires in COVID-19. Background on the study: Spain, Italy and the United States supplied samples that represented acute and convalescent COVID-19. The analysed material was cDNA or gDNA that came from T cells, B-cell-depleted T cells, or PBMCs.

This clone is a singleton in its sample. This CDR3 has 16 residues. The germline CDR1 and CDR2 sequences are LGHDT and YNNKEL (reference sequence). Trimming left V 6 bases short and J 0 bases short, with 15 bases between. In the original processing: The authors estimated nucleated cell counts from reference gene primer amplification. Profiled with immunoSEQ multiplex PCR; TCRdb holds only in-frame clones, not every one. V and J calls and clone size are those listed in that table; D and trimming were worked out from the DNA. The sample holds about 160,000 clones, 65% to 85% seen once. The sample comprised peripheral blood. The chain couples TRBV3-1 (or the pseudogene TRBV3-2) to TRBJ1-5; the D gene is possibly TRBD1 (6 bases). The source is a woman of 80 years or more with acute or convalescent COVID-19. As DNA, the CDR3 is TGTGCCAGCAGTTCCAGGACAGACCATAGCAATCAGCCCCAGCATTTT. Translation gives CASSSRTDHSNQPQHF.